These T cell receptor beta chains were read from a single sample in a study of T cell responses to AZD1222 COVID-19 vaccine. Sequencing was performed with immunoSEQ multiplex PCR; in TCRdb, only in-frame clones are kept and a portion is missing. This sample has roughly 120,000 clones; around 88% occur once, and the top ten carry over 4.5%. The sequences come from peripheral blood, collected on day 0 of AZD1222 vaccination. Source of these receptors: an adult in good health. Both conserved end residues are part of each CDR3. The D gene is left open where the match is weak. Clone sizes are given selectively: once, few, many, or a class where the clone is expanded.

>NA|TRBV4-2|TRBJ2-3|TRBD2
TGTGCCAGCAGCCAAGAGCGGACTAGCGGGGCAAATACGCAGTATTTT
CASSQERTSGANTQYF
>NA|TRBV7-6|TRBJ2-1|NA
TGTGCCAGCAGCTTCGCGGGCAATGAGCAGTTCTTC
CASSFAGNEQFF
>NA|TRBV3-1/TRBV3-2|TRBJ1-6|NA
TGTGCCAGCAGCCAGAGGGGCTTGGATTCACCCCTCCACTTT
CASSQRGLDSPLHF
>NA|TRBV24-1|TRBJ2-5|NA
TGTGCCACCAGTGACCCTGGGACGGAGGGAGAGACCCAGTACTTC
CATSDPGTEGETQYF
>once|TRBV10-2|TRBJ2-7|NA
TGCGCCAGCAGTGCACTAATCGGAGCCCGCGAGCAGTACTTC
CASSALIGAREQYF
>once|TRBV5-6|TRBJ2-2|NA
TGTGCCAGCAGCGAGTTGGGAAACACCGGGGAGCTGTTTTTT
CASSELGNTGELFF
>NA|TRBV18|TRBJ2-5|TRBD1
TGTGCCAGCTCACCACCGTGGATCGACAGGGGCGACGAGACCCAGTACTTC
CASSPPWIDRGDETQYF
>NA|TRBV5-1|TRBJ2-1|NA
TGCGCCAGCGGCGGGGGCGGCTCCTACAATGAGCAGTTCTTC
CASGGGGSYNEQFF
>NA|TRBV5-6|TRBJ2-1|NA
TGTGCCAGCAGCCCGTGGCAGGGGCAGCAGTTCTTC
CASSPWQGQQFF
>NA|TRBV5-1|TRBJ2-3|TRBD2
TGCGCCAGCAGCTTAGCTAGCGGGGGGCCTACAGATACGCAGTATTTT
CASSLASGGPTDTQYF
>NA|TRBV29-1|TRBJ1-1|NA
TGCAGCGCTACCAGGGTCGACGCTGAAGCTTTCTTT
CSATRVDAEAFF
>NA|TRBV6-5|TRBJ2-7|NA
TGTGCCAGCAGTTACTCCCTTGCACAGGGTTACGAGCAGTACTTC
CASSYSLAQGYEQYF
>many|TRBV7-9|TRBJ1-6|TRBD1
TGTGCCAGCAGCCCGGGGACAGGGGGCGCGATTGGTAATTCACCCCTCCACTTT
CASSPGTGGAIGNSPLHF
>NA|TRBV7-8|TRBJ1-5|NA
TGTGCCAGCAGCCAAAAGACATCTTTTTATAGCAATCAGCCCCAGCATTTT
CASSQKTSFYSNQPQHF
>NA|TRBV2|TRBJ1-5|NA
TGTGCCAGCGGAGGGGGGGTTAATAGCAATCAGCCCCAGCATTTT
CASGGGVNSNQPQHF
>NA|TRBV5-4|TRBJ2-5|NA
TGTGCCAGCAGCCCGGACTCCAGTGAGACCCAGTACTTC
CASSPDSSETQYF
>NA|TRBV6-5|TRBJ1-2|NA
TGTGCCAGCAGTTACTCGATGCACGGCGATAACTATGGCTACACCTTC
CASSYSMHGDNYGYTF
>NA|TRBV6-1|TRBJ1-5|NA
TGTGCCAGCAGTGAAGCCTTTTTCATCCCCAATCAGCCCCAGCATTTT
CASSEAFFIPNQPQHF
>NA|TRBV2|TRBJ2-6|NA
TGTGCCAGCAGCCTGCAGGGCTCTGGGGCCAACGTCCTGACTTTC
CASSLQGSGANVLTF
>once|TRBV6-2/TRBV6-3|TRBJ1-5|TRBD1
TGTGCCAGCAGCCAACAGGGGGCGGGTCAGCCCCAGCATTTT
CASSQQGAGQPQHF
>NA|TRBV18|TRBJ1-1|NA
TGTGCCAGCTCCACGGGGGGAGTTACTGAAGCTTTCTTT
CASSTGGVTEAFF
>NA|TRBV27|TRBJ1-1|NA
TGTGCCAGCAGTGAGGGCACAAGGAACACTGAAGCTTTCTTT
CASSEGTRNTEAFF
>NA|TRBV6-6|TRBJ2-3|TRBD1
TGTGCCAGCAGTCTCAGGGGGCAGCTCACAGATACGCAGTATTTT
CASSLRGQLTDTQYF
>NA|TRBV12-3/TRBV12-4|TRBJ2-3|NA
TGTGCCAGCAGTGGACCTAGCACAGATACGCAGTATTTT
CASSGPSTDTQYF
>NA|TRBV9|TRBJ2-3|NA
TGTGCCAGCAGCGAATCACAAACAGATACGCAGTATTTT
CASSESQTDTQYF
>NA|TRBV28|TRBJ2-1|NA
TGTGCCAGCAGACTCGCTTACTACAATGAGCAGTTCTTC
CASRLAYYNEQFF
>NA|TRBV7-3|TRBJ2-1|NA
TGTGCCAGCAGCATCGACTATAACAATGAGCAGTTCTTC
CASSIDYNNEQFF
>NA|TRBV7-9|TRBJ1-1|TRBD1
TGTGCCAGCAGCTCCGGGACAGTCTCAGCCAACACTGAAGCTTTCTTT
CASSSGTVSANTEAFF
>NA|TRBV7-2|TRBJ2-5|TRBD2
TGTGCCAGCAGGTGGACTAGCTCCCAAGAGACCCAGTACTTC
CASRWTSSQETQYF
>NA|TRBV11-2|TRBJ2-7|NA
TGTGCCAGCAGCTCGGGGACTTCCTACGAGCAGTACTTC
CASSSGTSYEQYF
>NA|TRBV18|TRBJ2-7|NA
TGTGCCAGCTCTGGGGACCGGGACCATGATAACGAGCAGTACTTC
CASSGDRDHDNEQYF
>NA|TRBV7-2|TRBJ2-7|NA
TGTGCCAGCAGCTTAGCGCACGGCCACGAGCAGTACTTC
CASSLAHGHEQYF
>few|TRBV5-1|TRBJ2-5|TRBD1
TGCGCCAGCAGCCCGGGACAGGGTAGAGAGACCCAGTACTTC
CASSPGQGRETQYF
>NA|TRBV7-6|TRBJ2-1|TRBD2
TGTGCCAGCAGTTGCCCCCCACTAGCGGGGGAGGCCATTGGCTACAATGAGCAGTTCTTC
CASSCPPLAGEAIGYNEQFF
>NA|TRBV7-2|TRBJ2-3|NA
TGTGCCAGCAGCTTAGGGGTAGGCACAGATACGCAGTATTTT
CASSLGVGTDTQYF
>NA|TRBV11-2|TRBJ1-1|NA
TGTGCCAGCAGCTTAGGGGGGCCTGCCACTGAAGCTTTCTTT
CASSLGGPATEAFF
>many|TRBV27|TRBJ1-6|NA
TGTGCCAGCAGTTTGATGGAGGGACTGAATAATTCACCCCTCCACTTT
CASSLMEGLNNSPLHF
>NA|TRBV9|TRBJ2-6|TRBD1
TGTGCCAGCAGCTCGCGCAGGGGGATTGACTCTGGGGCCAACGTCCTGACTTTC
CASSSRRGIDSGANVLTF
>NA|TRBV4-3|TRBJ2-7|TRBD1
TGCGCCAGCAGCCAAGATCGGATCCTGACAGGGTTCAACGAGCAGTACTTC
CASSQDRILTGFNEQYF
>NA|TRBV27|TRBJ2-7|TRBD2
TGTGCCAGCAGTGCCCCGGGGGGGAGAGGCTACGAGCAGTACTTC
CASSAPGGRGYEQYF
>NA|TRBV19|TRBJ2-5|TRBD2
TGTGCCAGTACGGCGGGGGGGGAGACCCAGTACTTC
CASTAGGETQYF
>NA|TRBV27|TRBJ2-2|TRBD1
TGTGCCAGCACCAGAGACAGGGCCACCGGGGAGCTGTTTTTT
CASTRDRATGELFF
>NA|TRBV6-5|TRBJ2-3|NA
TGTGCCAGCAAGACCAACACAGATACGCAGTATTTT
CASKTNTDTQYF
>NA|TRBV10-1|TRBJ2-3|NA
TGCGCCAGCAGTGACCCGGAGAACACAGATACGCAGTATTTT
CASSDPENTDTQYF
>NA|TRBV28|TRBJ2-3|NA
TGTGCCAGCAGTCAAGGGACGGCGGCAGATACGCAGTATTTT
CASSQGTAADTQYF
>NA|TRBV6-2/TRBV6-3|TRBJ1-2|TRBD1
TGTGCCAGCAGTGGACAGGGATTTGGCTACACCTTC
CASSGQGFGYTF
>NA|TRBV11-2|TRBJ1-6|NA
TGTGCCAGCAGCTTAGACAGAAGTAATTCACCCCTCCACTTT
CASSLDRSNSPLHF
>NA|TRBV7-8|TRBJ1-1|NA
TGTGCCAGCAGCTTAGTCCAGAACACTGAAGCTTTCTTT
CASSLVQNTEAFF
>NA|TRBV18|TRBJ2-3|TRBD1
TGTGCCAGCTCACCGGACAGGGGGCGAGTAGGAGATACGCAGTATTTT
CASSPDRGRVGDTQYF
>NA|TRBV3-1/TRBV3-2|TRBJ1-1|TRBD1
TGTGCCAGCAGCCCGGGACAGGGGAGGGGGTTGAACACTGAAGCTTTCTTT
CASSPGQGRGLNTEAFF
>NA|TRBV11-3|TRBJ1-4|NA
TGTGCCAGCAGCCCACACCGGGACGGACTTAATGAAAAACTGTTTTTT
CASSPHRDGLNEKLFF
>NA|TRBV4-3|TRBJ2-3|TRBD2
TGCGCCAGCAGCAACCAAGCGGGGGTTGGGGGCACAGATACGCAGTATTTT
CASSNQAGVGGTDTQYF
>NA|TRBV27|TRBJ1-4|NA
TGTGCCAGCAGTTATTTTGGGGCAGGCCCTAATGAAAAACTGTTTTTT
CASSYFGAGPNEKLFF